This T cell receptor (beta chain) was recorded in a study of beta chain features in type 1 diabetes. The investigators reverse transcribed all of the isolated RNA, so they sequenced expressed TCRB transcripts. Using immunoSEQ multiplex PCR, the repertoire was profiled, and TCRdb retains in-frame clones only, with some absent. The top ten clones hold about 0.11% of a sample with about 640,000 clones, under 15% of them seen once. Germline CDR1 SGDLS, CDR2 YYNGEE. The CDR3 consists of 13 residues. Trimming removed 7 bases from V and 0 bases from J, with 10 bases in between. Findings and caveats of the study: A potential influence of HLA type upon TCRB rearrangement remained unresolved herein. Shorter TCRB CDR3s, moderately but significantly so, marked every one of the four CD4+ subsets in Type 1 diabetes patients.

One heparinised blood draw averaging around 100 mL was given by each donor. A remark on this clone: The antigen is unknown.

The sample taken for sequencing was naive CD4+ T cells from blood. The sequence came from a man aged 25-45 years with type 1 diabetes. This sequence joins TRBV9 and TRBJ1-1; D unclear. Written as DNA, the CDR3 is TGTGCCAGCGGACCGTCGGTGAACACTGAAGCTTTCTTT. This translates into CASGPSVNTEAFF. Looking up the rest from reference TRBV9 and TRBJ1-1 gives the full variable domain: DSGVTQTPKHLITATGQRVTLRCSPRSGDLSVYWYQQSLDQGLQFLIQYYNGEERAKGNILERFSAQQFPDLHSELNLSSLELGDSALYFCASGPSVNTEAFFGQGTRLTVV.